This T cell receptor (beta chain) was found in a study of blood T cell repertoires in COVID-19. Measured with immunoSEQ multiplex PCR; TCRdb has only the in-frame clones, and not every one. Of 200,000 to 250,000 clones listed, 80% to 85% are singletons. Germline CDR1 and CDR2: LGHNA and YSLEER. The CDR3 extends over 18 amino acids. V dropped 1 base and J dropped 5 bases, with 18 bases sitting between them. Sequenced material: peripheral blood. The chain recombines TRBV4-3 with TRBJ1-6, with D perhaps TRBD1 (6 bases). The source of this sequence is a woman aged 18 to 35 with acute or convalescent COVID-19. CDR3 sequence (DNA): TGCGCCAGCAGCCAAGGAGTACCAGGGGATTCCAATAATTCACCCCTCCACTTT. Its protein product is CASSQGVPGDSNNSPLHF.